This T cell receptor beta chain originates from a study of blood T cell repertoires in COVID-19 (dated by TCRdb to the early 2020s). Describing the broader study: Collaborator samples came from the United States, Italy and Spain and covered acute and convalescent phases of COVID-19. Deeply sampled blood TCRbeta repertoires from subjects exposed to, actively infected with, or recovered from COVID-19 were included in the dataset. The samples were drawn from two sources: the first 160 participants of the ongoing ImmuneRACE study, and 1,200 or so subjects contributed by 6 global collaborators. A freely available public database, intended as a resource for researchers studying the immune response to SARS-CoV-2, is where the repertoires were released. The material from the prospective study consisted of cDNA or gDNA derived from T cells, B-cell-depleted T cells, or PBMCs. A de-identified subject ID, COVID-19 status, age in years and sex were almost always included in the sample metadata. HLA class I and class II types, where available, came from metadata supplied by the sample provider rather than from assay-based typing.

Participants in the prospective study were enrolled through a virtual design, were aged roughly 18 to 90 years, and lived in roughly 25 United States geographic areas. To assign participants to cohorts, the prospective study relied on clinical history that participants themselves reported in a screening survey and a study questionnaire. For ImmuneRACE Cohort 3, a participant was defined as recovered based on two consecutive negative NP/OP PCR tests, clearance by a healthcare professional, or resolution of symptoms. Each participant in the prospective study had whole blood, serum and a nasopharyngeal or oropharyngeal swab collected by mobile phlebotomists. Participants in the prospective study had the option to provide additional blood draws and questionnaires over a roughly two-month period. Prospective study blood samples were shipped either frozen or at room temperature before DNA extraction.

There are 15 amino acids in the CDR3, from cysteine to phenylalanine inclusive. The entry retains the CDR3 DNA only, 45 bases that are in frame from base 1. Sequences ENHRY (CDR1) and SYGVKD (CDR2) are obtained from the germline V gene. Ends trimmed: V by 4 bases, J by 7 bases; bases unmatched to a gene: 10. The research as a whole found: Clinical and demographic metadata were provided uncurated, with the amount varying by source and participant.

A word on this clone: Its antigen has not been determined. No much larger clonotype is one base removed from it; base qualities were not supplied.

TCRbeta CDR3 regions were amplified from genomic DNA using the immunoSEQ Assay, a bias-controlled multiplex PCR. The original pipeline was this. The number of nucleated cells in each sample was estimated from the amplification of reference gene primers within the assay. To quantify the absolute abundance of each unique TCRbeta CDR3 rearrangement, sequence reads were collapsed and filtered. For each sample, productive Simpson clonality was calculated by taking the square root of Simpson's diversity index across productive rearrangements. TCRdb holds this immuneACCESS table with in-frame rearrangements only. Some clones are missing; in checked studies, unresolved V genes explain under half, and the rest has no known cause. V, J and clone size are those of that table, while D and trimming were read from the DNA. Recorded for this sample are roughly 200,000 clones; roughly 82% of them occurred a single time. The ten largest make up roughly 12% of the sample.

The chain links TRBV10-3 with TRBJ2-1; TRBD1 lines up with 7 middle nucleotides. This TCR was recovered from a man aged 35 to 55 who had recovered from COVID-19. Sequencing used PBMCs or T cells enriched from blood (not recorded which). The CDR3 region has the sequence CAISGGQERGNEQFF. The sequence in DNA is TGTGCCATCAGTGGTGGACAGGAGCGCGGGAATGAGCAGTTCTTC.